The following is a TCR beta chain sequence with its context. The CDR3 has 15 amino acids. The V gene lost 0 bases and the J gene lost 4 bases, with 13 bases spanning the gap. Germline-derived CDR1 and CDR2 are SGHRS and YFSETQ. The sample belongs to a study of OX40 agonist ivuxolimab in advanced cancers. Libraries were prepared by immunoSEQ multiplex PCR; TCRdb keeps only in-frame clonotypes and omits some of them. The sample consists of about 52,000 clones, around 94% of them appearing once. The receptor comes from an adult with an advanced solid tumor such as melanoma, head and neck, liver or kidney cancer. This chain connects TRBV5-1 to TRBJ1-1, with D perhaps matching TRBD1 (5 bases). Sequenced material: CD4+ or CD8+ T cells sorted from blood, taken in a trial of the OX40 agonist ivuxolimab. CDR3 loop: CASSLGPLGTTEAFF. The CDR3 nucleotides are TGCGCCAGCAGCTTGGGACCTTTAGGGACCACTGAAGCTTTCTTT.